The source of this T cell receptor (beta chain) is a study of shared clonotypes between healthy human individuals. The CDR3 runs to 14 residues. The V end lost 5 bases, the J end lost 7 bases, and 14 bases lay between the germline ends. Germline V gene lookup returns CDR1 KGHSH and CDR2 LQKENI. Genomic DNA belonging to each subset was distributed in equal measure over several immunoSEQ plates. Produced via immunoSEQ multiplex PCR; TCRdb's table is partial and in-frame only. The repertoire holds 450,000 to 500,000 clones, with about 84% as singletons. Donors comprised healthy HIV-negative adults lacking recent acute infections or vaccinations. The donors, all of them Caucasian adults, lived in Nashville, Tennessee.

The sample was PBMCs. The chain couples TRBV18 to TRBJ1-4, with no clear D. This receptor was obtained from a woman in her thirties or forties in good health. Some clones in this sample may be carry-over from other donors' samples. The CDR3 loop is CASSRERSGEKLFF. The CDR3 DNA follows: TGTGCCAGCTCAAGGGAGCGGTCAGGTGAAAAACTGTTTTTT.